The 16 T cell receptor beta chains below come from one sample, sequenced in a study of Graves' ophthalmopathy and Graves' hyperthyroidism. RNA transcripts served as template for amplifying TCR beta CDR3 sequences. HTBI primers were employed in first-round RT-PCR, then a second-round multiplex PCR followed. TCRdb recomputed calls from the multiplex PCR reads with MiXCR, one row per CDR3 protein. Counted here are around 660,000 distinct CDR3 sequences, over 40% occurring once; the ten biggest clones make up roughly 3%. Sample: peripheral blood. Source of these receptors: an adult man with Graves' ophthalmopathy.

This clonotype was seen at least ten times. This rearrangement joins TRBV7-9 to TRBJ1-6; D gene unclear. The CDR3 loop spans 13 amino acids. V was pared by 4 bases and J by 9 bases, with 10 bases between. CDR1 is SEHNR and CDR2 is FQNEAQ in the germline V gene (reference sequence). The CDR3 protein is CASSSGAFSPLHF. CDR3 DNA sequence: TGTGCCAGCAGCTCTGGTGCCTTTTCACCCCTCCACTTT.

This chain's CDR3 is CASSFYKPGYNSPLHF. CDR3 in DNA: TGTGCCAGCAGTTTCTACAAGCCCGGTTATAATTCACCCCTCCACTTT. The rearrangement joins TRBV9 to TRBJ1-6; D not certain. V was trimmed by 5 bases and J by 4 bases, leaving 16 bases between them. The germline V gene encodes CDR1 SGDLS and CDR2 YYNGEE. CDR3 length: 16 residues.

This chain uses TRBV7-9 with TRBJ2-7, with D perhaps TRBD1 or TRBD2 (5 bases each). Trimming removed 6 bases at V and 6 bases at J, with 15 bases between. The CDR3 runs to 13 residues. Germline loops: CDR1 SEHNR, CDR2 FQNEAQ (reference sequence). The CDR3 loop reads CASSYGAGTEQYF. The CDR3 DNA reads as TGTGCCAGCAGTTACGGGGCAGGGACCGAGCAGTACTTC.

V is TRBV10-2 and J is TRBJ2-5; 12 bases map to TRBD2. CDR3 length: 16 residues. The V and J ends lost 6 bases and 4 bases, in that order; junction bases with no gene match: 9. Germline V gene sequence: CDR1 WSHSY, CDR2 SAAADI. CDR3 sequence: CASSPGTSGLGETQYF. In DNA, the CDR3 is TGCGCCAGCAGCCCCGGGACTAGCGGGTTGGGAGAGACCCAGTACTTC.

As concerns this clonotype: A read error is likely, as this CDR3 ends without the conserved phenylalanine or tryptophan. CDR3 sequence (DNA): TGTGCCAGCGGCGTAGATGGCAGAGGTCAGCCCCAGCATCTT. Protein sequence: CASGVDGRGQPQHL. V and J are TRBV9 and TRBJ1-5; D gene ambiguous. The CDR3 has 14 residues. The V gene's germline CDR1 is SGDLS and CDR2 YYNGEE.

V gene TRBV19 combines with J gene TRBJ2-7; TRBD1 agrees at 10 bases. Trimming took 9 bases from V and 6 from J; bases not matched to a gene: 11. CDR1 is LNHDA and CDR2 is SQIVND in the germline V gene (reference sequence). The CDR3 spans 14 residues. CDR3 sequence reads: CASSPGQGRFEQYF. CDR3 in DNA: TGTGCCAGCTCACCGGGACAGGGGCGTTTCGAGCAGTACTTC.

This clonotype was detected only once. The chain combines TRBV7-9 with TRBJ2-7; D is uncertain. V lost 4 bases to trimming and J lost 7 bases, with 2 bases between them. The CDR3 consists of 9 residues. Germline V gives CDR1 SEHNR, CDR2 FQNEAQ (reference sequence). Here the CDR3 reads CASSWEQYF. CDR3 coding DNA: TGTGCCAGCAGCTGGGAGCAGTACTTC. Full variable domain (missing parts from reference TRBV7-9 and TRBJ2-7): DTGVSQNPRHKITKRGQNVTFRCDPISEHNRLYWYRQTLGQGPEFLTYFQNEAQLEKSRLLSDRFSAERPKGSFSTLEIQRTEQGDSAMYLCASSWEQYFGPGTRLTVT.

This clonotype was counted many times. The V and J genes are TRBV25-1 and TRBJ1-4; TRBD1 might be the D (6 bases). The CDR3 totals 15 residues. V gave up 0 bases and J gave up 8 bases, with 13 bases separating them. CDR1 and CDR2 (germline): MGHDK, SYGVNS. Written as DNA, the CDR3 is TGTGCCAGCAGTGAATATACAGGGCCGGGGGAAAAACTGTTTTTT. Translation: CASSEYTGPGEKLFF.

V is TRBV19 and J is TRBJ1-5; the D gene is possibly TRBD1 (5 bases). Germline-derived CDR1 and CDR2 are LNHDA and SQIVND (reference sequence). With 5 bases removed from V and 14 bases from J, the gap between germline ends came to 16 bases. This CDR3 comprises 12 residues. The CDR3 loop is CASSRDRACEHF. The CDR3 region has the DNA TGTGCCAGTAGTCGAGACAGAGCCTGCGAGCATTTT.

This clonotype was recorded many times. The chain carries TRBV5-1 and TRBJ1-1; possible D gene TRBD1, 6 bases. The CDR3 totals 13 residues. V dropped 9 bases and J dropped 2 bases, with 14 bases sitting between them. Germline values: CDR1 SGHRS, CDR2 YFSETQ. The CDR3 is CATRRDINTEAFF. As DNA, the CDR3 is TGCGCCACCAGACGGGACATCAACACTGAAGCTTTCTTT.

This clonotype was seen repeatedly, ten times or more. V and J are TRBV7-8 and TRBJ1-2; D call uncertain. V dropped 5 bases and J dropped 7 bases, with 14 bases sitting between them. Germline V gene lookup returns CDR1 SGHVS and CDR2 FQNEAQ. This CDR3 is 13 amino acids long. The CDR3 bases are TGTGCCAGCAGCACCCCGCCGCTACGTGGCTACACCTTC. Amino acid sequence: CASSTPPLRGYTF.

This clonotype was recorded at least ten times. The genes are TRBV19 and TRBJ2-7, with TRBD2 identical over 13 bases. Germline lookup yields CDR1 LNHDA and CDR2 SQIVND (reference sequence). V lost 4 bases to trimming and J lost 3 bases; unmatched junction nucleotides: 6. The CDR3 spans 16 residues. For the CDR3, the DNA is TGTGCCAGTAGTACCGGATGGACTAGCGGGAGCTACGAGCAGTACTTC. Translating gives CASSTGWTSGSYEQYF.

This clonotype was detected ten times or more. V and J are TRBV7-2 and TRBJ1-2; 7 bases are shared with TRBD1. J gave up 8 bases and V 3 bases, and 6 bases lay outside the gene matches. This CDR3 spans 13 amino acids. Germline V gene lookup returns CDR1 SGHTA and CDR2 FQGNSA. The CDR3: CASSFDREGGYTF. CDR3 in DNA: TGTGCCAGCAGCTTTGACAGGGAGGGGGGCTACACCTTC.

On this clonotype itself: The junction does not match germline at one end; this may be a read error. The V gene is TRBV10-3, the J gene TRBJ2-5, with D possibly TRBD2 on 5 matching bases. Germline assignment: CDR1 ENHRY and CDR2 SYGVKD. CDR3 length equals 13 residues. The DNA of the CDR3 is TGTGCCAGCAGTGAAGGACTTCCGGAGACCCAGTACTTC. Protein sequence: CASSEGLPETQYF.

This sequence joins TRBV19 and TRBJ2-7; D gene uncertain. There are 13 residues in the CDR3. V dropped 5 bases and J dropped 9 bases, with 17 bases sitting between them. CDR1 LNHDA and CDR2 SQIVND come from the germline V gene (reference sequence). This CDR3 reads CASSPRSPTGQYF. Here the CDR3 DNA reads TGTGCCAGTAGTCCGCGGAGTCCTACGGGGCAGTACTTC.

This clonotype occurred many times. The chain is built from TRBV5-1 and TRBJ1-1; 7 bases align to TRBD1. Germline V gene data show CDR1 as SGHRS and CDR2 as YFSETQ. There are 14 residues in the CDR3. Germline trimming cut 2 bases from V and 0 bases from J; bases unmatched to any gene: 1. Here the CDR3 DNA reads TGCGCCAGCAGCTTTACAGGGGTGAACACTGAAGCTTTCTTT. Protein product: CASSFTGVNTEAFF.